The next 14 T cell receptor beta chains were all read from a single sample in a study of shared clonotypes between healthy human individuals. The protocol was immunoSEQ multiplex PCR, while the TCRdb copy is restricted to in-frame clones and leaves out a portion. This sample has more than 2 million clones, with under 97% found just once. Sample: naive CD4+ T cells sorted from blood. Subset meaning: CD45RA+ positively selected. These receptors originate from a man younger than 30 in good health.

V gene TRBV6-5 combines with J gene TRBJ1-1, with TRBD1 matching 7 bases. This CDR3 is 13 amino acids long. Germline V gives CDR1 MNHEY, CDR2 SVGAGI. The V and J ends lost 7 bases and 5 bases, in that order; junction bases with no gene match: 7. CDR3 bases: TGTGCCAGCAAACAGGGGTTATGGACTGAAGCTTTCTTT. Its protein is CASKQGLWTEAFF.

The V call is TRBV9, the J call TRBJ1-2, with D unresolved. The CDR3 consists of 13 residues. The V gene lost 0 bases and the J gene lost 4 bases, with 7 bases spanning the gap. Germline assignment: CDR1 SGDLS and CDR2 YYNGEE. The CDR3 loop is CASSVVGFYGYTF. CDR3 coding DNA: TGTGCCAGCAGCGTAGTAGGGTTCTATGGCTACACCTTC.

A remark on this clone: The sample contains more than one DNA sequence encoding this CDR3. The V call is TRBV5-1, the J call TRBJ1-1, with D tentatively TRBD1 (6 bases). Germline V gene lookup returns CDR1 SGHRS and CDR2 YFSETQ. CDR3 size: 14 residues. V lost 0 bases and J 5 bases, leaving 11 bases between the germline ends. Here the CDR3 reads CASSLARGGTEAFF. The CDR3 bases are TGCGCCAGCAGCTTGGCCAGGGGAGGGACTGAAGCTTTCTTT.

Notes on this clone: This sample also contains other DNA sequences that code for the same CDR3. This chain connects TRBV30 to TRBJ1-4; 10 nucleotides line up with TRBD1. J was trimmed by 0 bases and V by 4 bases; bases with no gene match: 5. CDR3 size: 16 residues. The germline V gene has CDR1 GTSNPN and CDR2 SVGIG (reference sequence). The CDR3, as DNA: TGTGCCTGGACCCCCGGACAGGGGGCAACTAATGAAAAACTGTTTTTT. Translated: CAWTPGQGATNEKLFF.

The chain combines TRBV6-1 with TRBJ1-2; no definite D call. V was shortened by 5 bases and J by 8 bases, with 15 bases between the two germline ends. Germline V gene sequence: CDR1 MNHNS, CDR2 SASEGT. This CDR3 has 13 residues. CDR3 DNA sequence: TGTGCCAGCAGTCCTGGAGGGCTGGGAGGCTACACCTTC. The encoded protein is CASSPGGLGGYTF.

CDR3: CASSQYEGGVKVAKNIQYF. The CDR3 nucleotides are TGCGCCAGCAGCCAATACGAAGGGGGCGTGAAGGTAGCCAAAAACATTCAGTACTTC. The V gene is TRBV4-1, the J gene TRBJ2-4, with TRBD1 identical over 7 bases. This CDR3 contains 19 residues. V gave up 2 bases and J gave up 0 bases; unmatched junction bases: 13. Germline CDR1 MGHRA, CDR2 YSYEKL.

The V call is TRBV2, the J call TRBJ2-3, with D uncertain. This CDR3 has 13 residues. V was cut by 6 bases and J by 6 bases, with 13 bases left in between. Germline V lookup: CDR1 SNHLY, CDR2 FYNNEI. CDR3 amino acids: CASRYEKLDTQYF. The CDR3 nucleotides read TGTGCCAGCAGGTACGAGAAGCTCGATACGCAGTATTTT.

The rearrangement links TRBV28 to TRBJ2-7, with 10 bases fitting TRBD2. J lost 4 bases, V lost 6 bases, and 9 bases had no gene match. Germline V lookup: CDR1 MDHEN, CDR2 SYDVKM. This CDR3 is built from 15 residues. CDR3 protein: CASSPRGSGGYEQYF. Written as DNA, the CDR3 is TGTGCCAGCAGCCCCCGGGGTAGCGGGGGGTACGAGCAGTACTTC.

This rearrangement joins TRBV27 to TRBJ2-1, with D hard to call. This CDR3 is 14 amino acids long. Germline CDR1 reads MNHEY; CDR2 reads SMNVEV (reference sequence). V lost 3 bases to trimming and J lost 10 bases, with 16 bases between them. This chain's CDR3 is CASSFSDWRLEQFF. The CDR3 DNA sequence: TGTGCCAGCAGTTTCTCCGACTGGAGACTGGAGCAGTTCTTC.

This chain connects TRBV7-9 to TRBJ2-7; 8 bases align to TRBD1. V dropped 2 bases and J dropped 2; count of bases not matched to a gene: 5. The CDR3 extends over 15 amino acids. Per the germline V gene, CDR1 is SEHNR and CDR2 is FQNEAQ (reference sequence). CDR3 protein: CASSLLRTGTYEQYF. In nucleotides, the CDR3 is TGTGCCAGCAGCTTACTCCGGACAGGGACCTACGAGCAGTACTTC.

The chain joins TRBV28 to TRBJ1-5; 8 nucleotides agree with TRBD1. The junction had 10 bases not matched to a gene; V was cut back by 7 bases and J by 5 bases. This CDR3 has 15 residues. The germline gives CDR1 MDHEN, CDR2 SYDVKM. The CDR3 loop reads CASTSGQGPHQPQHF. Here the CDR3 DNA reads TGTGCCAGCACCTCAGGACAGGGCCCTCATCAGCCCCAGCATTTT.

The chain links TRBV25-1 to TRBJ2-3; possibly TRBD1 for D (5 bases). Trimming stripped 5 bases from V and 5 bases from J, with 11 bases between. CDR3 length: 13 amino acids. The germline gives CDR1 MGHDK, CDR2 SYGVNS. The CDR3 nucleotides are TGTGCCAGCAGTACCTCAGGGAAAGATACGCAGTATTTT. This translates into CASSTSGKDTQYF.

The J gene is TRBJ2-7, the V gene TRBV10-3, with 9 nucleotides matching TRBD1. Germline V gene sequence: CDR1 ENHRY, CDR2 SYGVKD. Unmatched junction bases numbered 8, after V lost 4 bases and J lost 4 bases. The length of the CDR3 is 15 residues. For the CDR3, the DNA is TGTGCCATCAGTGTGACTCCGGGACAGGGATACGAGCAGTACTTC. This sequence encodes CAISVTPGQGYEQYF.

With regard to this clone: At the DNA level, this CDR3 is encoded by other sequences in the same sample as well. The gene calls are TRBV6-5 and TRBJ1-4, with D maybe TRBD1 (5 bases). Trimming left V 5 bases short and J 3 bases short, with 10 bases between. The CDR3 covers 14 residues. From germline, CDR1 is MNHEY and CDR2 SVGAGI. CDR3 in DNA: TGTGCCAGCAGTAGGGGAGGGTCTAATGAAAAACTGTTTTTT. Protein sequence: CASSRGGSNEKLFF.